This T cell receptor (beta chain) was profiled in a study of T-cell memory formation after mild COVID-19. From the 5' RACE reads, TCRdb called clonotypes with MiXCR, one entry per CDR3 protein. This table holds under 250,000 distinct CDR3 sequences, around 9.1% found once. V was trimmed by 2 bases and J by 3 bases, leaving 9 bases between them. This CDR3 contains 14 residues. CDR1 and CDR2 (germline): SGHTA, FQGTGA. This clonotype was recorded many times. This TCR was sampled from a man between 18 and 35 years old who had mild COVID-19 (a few samples of this study predate the infection). Cell type and time point are not known. Source material: PBMCs or a T cell subset sorted from them (not recorded which). The chain joins TRBV7-3 to TRBJ2-3, with D possibly matching TRBD1 (6 bases). This chain's CDR3 is CASSLAGQTDTQYF. CDR3 DNA sequence: TGTGCCAGCAGCTTAGCCGGACAGACAGATACGCAGTATTTT.